This T cell receptor (beta chain) was captured by sequencing in a study of post-analysis software for immune sequencing data. Study-wide results and caveats: Controls had lower frequencies than patients of four or five TRBV segments, which included TRBV5-6, TRBV5-1 and TRBV20-1.

CDR1 is LNHNV and CDR2 is YYDKDF in the germline V gene (reference sequence). The CDR3 runs 13 residues. With V trimmed by 4 bases and J by 7 bases, 6 bases remained unmatched. Unique molecular identifiers were built into the TCR beta cDNA libraries. TCRdb redid the calling of the PCR reads with MiXCR, one entry per CDR3 protein. This table has under 900,000 distinct CDR3 sequences, 53% appearing once. Only a few counts were recorded for this clonotype. Its specificity is unknown. The chain employs TRBV15 and TRBJ2-7; TRBD1 matches 8 bases. The sample was blood. This clonotype originated in a girl between 10 and 17 years old with multiple sclerosis. The CDR3 sequence: CATSTRTGREQYF. The CDR3 region has the DNA TGTGCCACCAGCACTCGGACAGGGAGGGAGCAGTACTTC. The full variable domain, in which reference TRBV15 and TRBJ2-7 provide the parts outside the CDR3, is DAMVIQNPRYQVTQFGKPVTLSCSQTLNHNVMYWYQQKSSQAPKLLFHYYDKDFNNEADTPDNFQSRRPNTSFCFLDIRSPGLGDTAMYLCATSTRTGREQYFGPGTRLTVT.